These 22 T cell receptor beta chains came from one sample sequenced in a study of cytomegalovirus exposure and HLA in healthy donors. This PCR relied on a set of 60 Vbeta primers and 13 Jbeta primers. The method was immunoSEQ multiplex PCR; TCRdb's version includes in-frame clones alone and lacks a portion of them. Of around 150,000 clones detected, about 85% appear once; the ten largest clones hold 3.5%. Sequences were obtained from PBMCs. The source is a human donor in good health.

The V gene is TRBV12-5, the J gene TRBJ1-6; weak D call: TRBD1 (6 bases). Trimming stripped 6 bases from V and 10 bases from J, with 22 bases between. The CDR3 runs 16 residues. Germline CDR1 reads LGHNT; CDR2 reads FRNRAP. CDR3 protein: CASGPTGQRSGSPLHF. In nucleotides, the CDR3 is TGTGCTAGTGGACCCACGGGACAAAGGTCGGGATCACCCCTCCACTTT.

The sample holds one count of this clone. The genes are TRBV7-6 and TRBJ2-3; the D gene is possibly TRBD2 (5 bases). Trimming cost V 5 bases and J 8 bases, with 20 bases left between them. Germline V CDR1 and CDR2: SGHVS, FNYEAQ. This CDR3 is 15 amino acids long. CDR3: CASSLLVYSTATQYF. The CDR3 nucleotides read TGTGCCAGCAGCCTACTAGTCTATAGTACTGCTACGCAGTATTTT.

The chain links TRBV29-1 to TRBJ2-3, with TRBD2 matching over 11 bases. The CDR3 length is 14 residues. Germline assignment: CDR1 SQVTM and CDR2 ANQGSEA. The J segment lost 4 bases and the V segment lost 7 bases, leaving 7 bases of the junction unmatched. For the CDR3, the DNA is TGCAGCGCAGAACTAGCGGGAGTAGCAGATACGCAGTATTTT. Residues: CSAELAGVADTQYF.

The chain carries TRBV27 and TRBJ2-1, with a possible D match to TRBD2 (7 bases). The CDR3 extends over 15 amino acids. Germline values: CDR1 MNHEY, CDR2 SMNVEV (reference sequence). The ends were cut back, 0 bases at V and 9 bases at J, with 15 bases in the middle. The CDR3 reads CASSLSSGGGGEQFF. The CDR3 bases are TGTGCCAGCAGTTTATCTAGCGGAGGGGGGGGTGAGCAGTTCTTC.

This rearrangement joins TRBV28 to TRBJ2-7; TRBD1 matches at 11 bases. J gave up 0 bases and V 6 bases, and 4 bases lay outside the gene matches. CDR3 length equals 15 residues. Germline lookup yields CDR1 MDHEN and CDR2 SYDVKM. CDR3 in amino acids: CASRPGQGASYEQYF. The DNA of the CDR3 is TGTGCCAGCAGGCCCGGACAGGGGGCCTCCTACGAGCAGTACTTC.

The V gene is TRBV6-1, the J gene TRBJ2-3, with TRBD2 identical over 9 bases. The J segment lost 4 bases and the V segment lost 10 bases, leaving 6 bases of the junction unmatched. From germline, CDR1 is MNHNS and CDR2 SASEGT. This CDR3 is 13 amino acids long. The CDR3 region is CATLAGVADTQYF. In nucleotides, the CDR3 is TGTGCCACCTTAGCGGGAGTTGCAGATACGCAGTATTTT.

Comment on this clone: The sample has other DNA sequences that encode this CDR3 too. J is TRBJ1-5 and V is TRBV27, with 10 positions matching TRBD1. The CDR3 extends over 15 amino acids. J lost 2 bases, V lost 6 bases, and 4 bases had no gene match. The germline V gene encodes CDR1 MNHEY and CDR2 SMNVEV (reference sequence). CDR3 loop: CASSPGTGGNQPQHF. CDR3 coding DNA: TGTGCCAGCAGCCCCGGGACAGGGGGCAATCAGCCCCAGCATTTT.

J is TRBJ2-7 and V is TRBV7-2; D is possibly TRBD2 (5 bases). The germline V gene has CDR1 SGHTA and CDR2 FQGNSA. The CDR3 extends over 14 amino acids. V was shortened by 1 base and J by 3 bases, with 10 bases between the two germline ends. CDR3 bases: TGTGCCAGCAGCTTAGGAGTCCGGGACTACGAGCAGTACTTC. Residues: CASSLGVRDYEQYF.

This chain joins TRBV28 and TRBJ1-1; D unresolved. Germline assignment: CDR1 MDHEN and CDR2 SYDVKM. The CDR3 runs to 13 residues. V was clipped by 6 bases and J by 1 base, with 9 bases between them. CDR3 sequence: CASSPTRNTEAFF. The CDR3 nucleotides are TGTGCCAGCAGCCCTACGAGGAACACTGAAGCTTTCTTT. Complete variable domain (other parts from reference TRBV28 and TRBJ1-1): DVKVTQSSRYLVKRTGEKVFLECVQDMDHENMFWYRQDPGLGLRLIYFSYDVKMKEKGDIPEGYSVSREKKERFSLILESASTNQTSMYLCASSPTRNTEAFFGQGTRLTVV.

The genes are TRBV18 and TRBJ1-6; TRBD1 is a possible D gene (5 bases). Trimming left V 6 bases short and J 8 bases short, with 14 bases between. Germline V gene lookup returns CDR1 KGHSH and CDR2 LQKENI. This CDR3 has 14 amino acids. The CDR3 bases are TGTGCCAGCTCGGCGGGACCGCGGGATTCACCCCTCCACTTT. Its translation: CASSAGPRDSPLHF.

This chain connects TRBV5-6 to TRBJ1-5, with D possibly being TRBD1 (6 bases). The V and J ends lost 1 base and 7 bases respectively, with 12 bases between them. The CDR3 is 14 residues long. Per the germline V gene, CDR1 is SGHDT and CDR2 is YYEEEE. The CDR3 nucleotides are TGTGCCAGCAGCTTGTGGGGGGGGCTGCAGCCCCAGCATTTT. Encoded protein: CASSLWGGLQPQHF.

This rearrangement joins TRBV2 to TRBJ1-5, with unresolved D. CDR1 SNHLY and CDR2 FYNNEI come from the germline V gene. The CDR3 length is 14 residues. Trimming took off 5 bases at V and 0 bases at J, with 8 bases between the two ends. The CDR3 is CASSFEVSNQPQHF. The CDR3 coding sequence is TGTGCCAGCAGTTTCGAGGTTAGCAATCAGCCCCAGCATTTT.

The rearrangement joins TRBV28 to TRBJ2-6; D is unclear. In germline, CDR1 is MDHEN, CDR2 SYDVKM. This CDR3 contains 12 residues. Trimming cost V 10 bases and J 4 bases, with 8 bases left between them. CDR3 nucleotides: TGTGCCACTGACTCAGGGGCCAACGTCCTGACTTTC. Protein product: CATDSGANVLTF.

The chain couples TRBV28 to TRBJ2-7; tentative D call: TRBD2 (7 bases). CDR1 and CDR2 from the germline V gene are MDHEN and SYDVKM. V lost 6 bases and J 5 bases, leaving 20 bases between the germline ends. There are 15 residues in the CDR3. The CDR3 region has the DNA TGTGCCAGCAGCCCGGCACGGGGGGCTTTCAACGAGCAGTACTTC. This gives the protein CASSPARGAFNEQYF. Looking up the rest from reference TRBV28 and TRBJ2-7 gives the full variable domain: DVKVTQSSRYLVKRTGEKVFLECVQDMDHENMFWYRQDPGLGLRLIYFSYDVKMKEKGDIPEGYSVSREKKERFSLILESASTNQTSMYLCASSPARGAFNEQYFGPGTRLTVT.

V and J are TRBV9 and TRBJ2-1, with 7 bases that match TRBD2. The junction had 3 bases not matched to a gene; V was cut back by 4 bases and J by 2 bases. The germline V gene encodes CDR1 SGDLS and CDR2 YYNGEE. The CDR3 contains 14 residues. The CDR3 sequence is CASSKRGTYNEQFF. The CDR3 bases are TGTGCCAGCAGCAAGCGGGGAACCTACAATGAGCAGTTCTTC.

The chain combines TRBV7-6 with TRBJ2-2; 7 bases match TRBD2. In germline, CDR1 is SGHVS, CDR2 FNYEAQ. This CDR3 has 15 amino acids. V lost 3 bases, J lost 8 bases, and 9 bases stayed unmatched. CDR3 protein: CASSFGLDGFGELFF. CDR3 DNA: TGTGCCAGCAGCTTCGGACTAGACGGCTTTGGGGAGCTGTTTTTT.

The V call is TRBV5-1, the J call TRBJ1-1; 7 bases are a match to TRBD1. V lost 4 bases, J lost 0 bases, and 9 bases stayed unmatched. The germline gives CDR1 SGHRS, CDR2 YFSETQ. This CDR3 is built from 16 residues. CDR3 DNA: TGCGCCAGCAGCCCACGGGACAGAACAATGAACACTGAAGCTTTCTTT. It yields the protein CASSPRDRTMNTEAFF. The complete variable domain, with remaining parts taken from reference TRBV5-1 and TRBJ1-1, reads KAGVTQTPRYLIKTRGQQVTLSCSPISGHRSVSWYQQTPGQGLQFLFEYFSETQRNKGNFPGRFSGRQFSNSRSEMNVSTLELGDSALYLCASSPRDRTMNTEAFFGQGTRLTVV.

The chain carries TRBV7-8 and TRBJ2-3; 9 nucleotides align to TRBD2. The CDR3 is 16 amino acids. The germline CDR1 and CDR2 sequences are SGHVS and FQNEAQ. Trimming cost V 2 bases and J 2 bases; bases outside gene matches: 5. For the CDR3, the DNA is TGTGCCAGCAGCTTAAGGGAGCGGGAGGACACAGATACGCAGTATTTT. Its translation is CASSLREREDTDTQYF.

V usage is TRBV7-2 and J usage is TRBJ1-2; the D gene is possibly TRBD1 (5 bases). Germline-derived CDR1 and CDR2 are SGHTA and FQGNSA. The CDR3 has 14 amino acids. V gave up 4 bases and J gave up 3 bases, with 12 bases separating them. This CDR3 reads CASSSQGGDYGYTF. The CDR3 bases are TGTGCCAGCAGCTCCCAGGGAGGAGACTATGGCTACACCTTC.

CDR3 DNA: TGCGCCAGCAGCCTTAGTAGAACAGGGGCGGGGAACACTGAAGCTTTCTTT. Amino acids: CASSLSRTGAGNTEAFF. The genes are TRBV4-3 and TRBJ1-1; TRBD1 matches 7 bases. CDR1 and CDR2 from the germline V gene are LGHNA and YSLEER. This CDR3 has 17 residues. Trimming cost V 4 bases and J 1 base; bases outside gene matches: 12.

V gene TRBV7-8 combines with J gene TRBJ2-1; D may be TRBD2 (5 bases). The CDR3 runs to 12 residues. The germline V gene encodes CDR1 SGHVS and CDR2 FQNEAQ. Between the trimmed V and J ends, which lost 2 bases and 9 bases, there was a span of 8 bases. CDR3 in amino acids: CASSLTRSEQFF. The CDR3, as DNA: TGTGCCAGCAGCTTAACTAGAAGTGAGCAGTTCTTC.

This chain links TRBV6-1 with TRBJ1-4; D gene ambiguous. With 1 base removed from V and 0 bases from J, the gap between germline ends came to 9 bases. The CDR3 length is 16 residues. CDR1 is MNHNS and CDR2 is SASEGT in the germline V gene. The CDR3 loop is CASSEGAASTNEKLFF. In nucleotides, the CDR3 is TGTGCCAGCAGTGAAGGGGCAGCCTCAACTAATGAAAAACTGTTTTTT.